The 10 T cell receptor beta chains below all came from one sample that was sequenced in a study of blood T cell repertoires in COVID-19. This table comes from immunoSEQ multiplex PCR, and its TCRdb copy is limited to in-frame clones, with some not included. The data show approximately 190,000 clones, nearly 90% seen once. Specimen: peripheral blood. These receptors all stem from a man aged 55 to 69 with active or convalescent COVID-19.

The chain couples TRBV10-3 to TRBJ2-1; the D is unclear. V was pared by 10 bases and J by 6 bases, with 13 bases between. Germline CDR1 reads ENHRY; CDR2 reads SYGVKD. The CDR3 is 12 amino acids. In nucleotides, the CDR3 is TGTGCCACCACCCCGTGGAGCAATGAGCAGTTCTTC. Protein product: CATTPWSNEQFF.

This clone occurred once. This chain joins TRBV6-5 and TRBJ2-1, with TRBD2 matching over 13 bases. The CDR3 covers 14 residues. J lost 7 bases, V lost 6 bases, and 3 bases had no gene match. The germline V gene has CDR1 MNHEY and CDR2 SVGAGI. The CDR3, as DNA: TGTGCCAGCAGACTAGCGGGGGGGCCGAATGAGCAGTTCTTC. It translates to CASRLAGGPNEQFF.

The chain is built from TRBV30 and TRBJ2-3; 10 bases map to TRBD2. V shed 3 bases and J 6 bases; nucleotides not matched to a gene: 3. Germline CDR1 reads GTSNPN; CDR2 reads SVGIG (reference sequence). The CDR3 length is 13 residues. The CDR3 loop is CAWRAGGSDTQYF. In nucleotides, the CDR3 is TGTGCCTGGAGAGCGGGGGGGTCCGATACGCAGTATTTT.

This clone was picked up a small number of times. One end of the junction is discordant with germline, which a read error may explain. The chain combines TRBV6-1 with TRBJ2-5, with 8 bases that match TRBD1. Per the germline V gene, CDR1 is MNHNS and CDR2 is SASEGT. The CDR3 length is 15 residues. DNA of the CDR3: TGTGCCAGCAGAGAAGGGGGCAGGGGGCGGGAGACCCAGTACTTC. This sequence encodes CASREGGRGRETQYF.

The V and J genes are TRBV7-2 and TRBJ2-1, with 8 bases that match TRBD2. Germline assignment: CDR1 SGHTA and CDR2 FQGNSA. Losses at the gene ends were 5 bases for V and 9 bases for J; bases not matched to a gene: 12. The CDR3 contains 15 residues. CDR3 DNA sequence: TGTGCCAGCAGCCCTGATAACGGGGGGGCCCGTGAGCAGTTCTTC. Translating it yields CASSPDNGGAREQFF.

V and J are TRBV9 and TRBJ2-3, with 11 bases that match TRBD2. CDR1 is SGDLS, CDR2 YYNGEE, per germline. The J segment lost 6 bases and the V segment lost 0 bases, leaving 6 bases of the junction unmatched. This CDR3 spans 16 amino acids. CDR3 sequence: CASSVVSGLAADTQYF. The CDR3 region has the DNA TGTGCCAGCAGCGTAGTCTCGGGACTAGCGGCCGATACGCAGTATTTT.

Note on this clone: Other nucleotide sequences in the sample specify the same CDR3. This chain joins TRBV5-1 and TRBJ1-3; D not resolved. The CDR3 contains 15 residues. Germline V gives CDR1 SGHRS, CDR2 YFSETQ. V shed 0 bases and J shed 0 bases, with 7 bases lying between them. CDR3 sequence reads: CASSLDGSSGNTIYF. Here the CDR3 DNA reads TGCGCCAGCAGCTTGGACGGGAGCTCTGGAAACACCATATATTTT. Combining the CDR3 with reference TRBV5-1 and TRBJ1-3 gives the whole variable domain KAGVTQTPRYLIKTRGQQVTLSCSPISGHRSVSWYQQTPGQGLQFLFEYFSETQRNKGNFPGRFSGRQFSNSRSEMNVSTLELGDSALYLCASSLDGSSGNTIYFGEGSWLTVV.

The genes are TRBV3-1 (or the pseudogene TRBV3-2) and TRBJ1-1; the match to TRBD1 covers 8 bases. Germline lookup yields CDR1 LGHDT and CDR2 YNNKEL (reference sequence). J lost 4 bases, V lost 3 bases, and 4 bases had no gene match. The CDR3 contains 14 residues. The CDR3 bases are TGTGCCAGCAGCCACAGCGACAGGGGCACTGAAGCTTTCTTT. Protein sequence: CASSHSDRGTEAFF.

This clone has more than one count but fewer than ten. The chain links TRBV5-1 to TRBJ1-3; tentative D call: TRBD1 (6 bases). Looked up from germline, CDR1 is SGHRS and CDR2 is YFSETQ. V lost 1 base to trimming and J lost 2 bases, with 10 bases between them. The CDR3 covers 15 residues. The CDR3 DNA reads as TGCGCCAGCAGCTTGTTTTCAGGGGCTGGAAACACCATATATTTT. It translates to CASSLFSGAGNTIYF.

The chain has TRBV5-1 and TRBJ2-7; D perhaps matches TRBD1 (5 bases). The CDR3 is made up of 14 amino acids. Germline V gene sequence: CDR1 SGHRS, CDR2 YFSETQ. Trimming removed 2 bases at V and 3 bases at J, with 12 bases between. The CDR3 bases are TGCGCCAGCAGCTTAGACAGCCCGGACTACGAGCAGTACTTC. Residues: CASSLDSPDYEQYF.